The source of this TCR beta chain is a study of T cells in Graves' hyperthyroidism and ophthalmopathy. This clonotype came up a few times. The investigators amplified TCR beta CDR3 regions from RNA transcripts. Researchers ran a first-round RT-PCR on the TCR CDR3 using the HTBI primer set. MiXCR, run by TCRdb on the multiplex PCR reads, gives a single entry per CDR3 protein. This sample yields about 550,000 distinct CDR3 sequences, of which 20% are seen a single time; more than 25% belongs to the top ten. Source material: blood. The TCR sequence derives from a man aged 18-30 years with Graves' hyperthyroidism.

Here the CDR3 DNA reads TGTGCCACCAGCAACGGCAGGGAGAATGAAAAACTGTTTTTT. Protein product: CATSNGRENEKLFF. The rearrangement links TRBV15 to TRBJ1-4; weak D call: TRBD1 (5 bases). Germline CDR1 reads LNHNV; CDR2 reads YYDKDF (reference sequence). This CDR3 comprises 14 residues. Trimming took 4 bases from V and 5 from J, leaving 11 bases between them.